The entry below gives a single T cell receptor (beta chain) sequence along with its context. The target antigen is unknown. The CDR3 contains 14 residues. The germline gives CDR1 SGHAT, CDR2 FQDESV (reference sequence). J gave up 7 bases and V 7 bases, and 10 bases lay outside the gene matches. The data were obtained in a study of cytomegalovirus exposure and HLA in healthy donors. The primer mix had 60 Vbeta and 13 Jbeta primers. Data came from immunoSEQ multiplex PCR; TCRdb stores just in-frame clones and leaves some out. The repertoire holds more than 85,000 clones, with under 85% as singletons. Study findings and constraints: V segments that were indistinguishable, TRBV6-2 and TRBV6-3 among them, were omitted from analysis. Later analysis identified 16,000 or so TCR beta sequences associated with HLA alleles, using a false discovery rate threshold of 0.05.

The sequence was collected from a woman aged 40 to 50 in good health and CMV-seropositive. Sequencing used PBMCs. The chain joins TRBV11-1 to TRBJ1-1; 9 bases fit TRBD1. CDR3 DNA: TGTGCCAGCACCGAGACAGGGGGAAAGGGTGAAGCTTTCTTT. It translates to CASTETGGKGEAFF.